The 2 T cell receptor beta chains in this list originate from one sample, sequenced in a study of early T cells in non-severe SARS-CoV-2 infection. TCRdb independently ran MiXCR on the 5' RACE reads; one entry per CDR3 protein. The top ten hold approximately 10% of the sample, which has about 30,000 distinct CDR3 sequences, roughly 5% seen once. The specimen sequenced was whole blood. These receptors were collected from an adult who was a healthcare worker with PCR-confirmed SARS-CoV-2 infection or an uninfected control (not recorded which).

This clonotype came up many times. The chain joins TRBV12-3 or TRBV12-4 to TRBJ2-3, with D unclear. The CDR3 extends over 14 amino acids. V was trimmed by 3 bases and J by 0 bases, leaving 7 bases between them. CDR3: CASSFGTSTDTQYF. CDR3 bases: TGTGCCAGCAGTTTCGGTACTAGCACAGATACGCAGTATTTT.

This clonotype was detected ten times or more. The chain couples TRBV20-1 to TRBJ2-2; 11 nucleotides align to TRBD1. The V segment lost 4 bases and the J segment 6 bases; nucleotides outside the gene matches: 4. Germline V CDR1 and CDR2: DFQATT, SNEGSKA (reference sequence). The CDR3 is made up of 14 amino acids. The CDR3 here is CSATGTGGAGELFF. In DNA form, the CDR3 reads TGCAGTGCTACCGGGACAGGGGGTGCCGGGGAGCTGTTTTTT.